The present entry profiles one T cell receptor beta chain with its context. In the source study's methods: How many nucleated cells were present was estimated from reference gene primer amplification. Data came from immunoSEQ multiplex PCR; TCRdb stores just in-frame clones and leaves some out. V, J and clone size were drawn from that table, and D and trimming were deduced from the DNA. This table has 200,000 to 250,000 clones, 85% to 90% appearing once. This sample stems from a study of blood T cell repertoires in COVID-19. On the study more broadly: The United States, Italy and Spain were the sources of the acute and convalescent COVID-19 samples. PBMCs, B-cell-depleted T cells, or T cells provided the cDNA or gDNA that made up the material.

Germline CDR1 GTSNPN, CDR2 SVGIG (reference sequence). The CDR3 runs 15 residues. Trimming stripped 1 base from V and 2 bases from J, with 13 bases between. A Seattle source enrolled patients during active infection and followed them longitudinally. Specimen: peripheral blood. The TCR originated in a woman between 45 and 65 years old with COVID-19, enrolled during active disease. The chain combines TRBV30 with TRBJ2-3; a weak D match, TRBD2 (5 bases). The CDR3 region has the DNA TGTGCCTGGAGTGCGCCCGGGGTCCACACAGATACGCAGTATTTT. Amino acids: CAWSAPGVHTDTQYF.